Shown below are 9 T cell receptor beta chains from a single sample sequenced in a study of beta chain features in type 1 diabetes. Their recognized antigens are unknown. TCRB transcripts that were expressed got sequenced, as all of the isolated RNA had been reverse transcribed. The data were produced by immunoSEQ multiplex PCR, yet TCRdb's version contains in-frame clones alone and is incomplete. The profile covers about 160,000 clones, with 6.5% to 10% appearing a single time and around 0.56% taken by the ten largest. Study results and limitations: Shorter TCRB CDR3s, moderately but significantly so, marked every one of the four CD4+ subsets in Type 1 diabetes patients.

Sequencing was done on a sample of central memory CD4+ T cells from blood. These receptor sequences come from a woman between 18 and 30 years old with type 1 diabetes.

This sequence joins TRBV10-2 and TRBJ2-7; unclear D gene. CDR1 and CDR2 from the germline V gene are WSHSY and SAAADI. This CDR3 has 12 amino acids. The germline V and J ends were trimmed by 0 bases and 4 bases, with 4 bases remaining between them. CDR3 nucleotides: TGCGCCAGCAGTGAGTCCGCGTACGAGCAGTACTTC. Encoded protein: CASSESAYEQYF.

This clone was seen only a few times. The V gene is TRBV5-4, the J gene TRBJ2-1, with a weak D call TRBD2 (6 bases). V lost 4 bases, J lost 4 bases, and 18 bases lay in between. The CDR3 is 16 amino acids. CDR1 is SGHNT, CDR2 YYREEE, per germline (reference sequence). The CDR3 protein is CASSQGVGGTYNEQFF. The CDR3, as DNA: TGTGCCAGCAGCCAAGGCGTGGGCGGGACTTACAATGAGCAGTTCTTC.

The chain recombines TRBV19 with TRBJ2-1; TRBD1 might be the D (7 bases). Trimming stripped 6 bases from V and 12 bases from J, with 21 bases between. CDR1 is LNHDA, CDR2 SQIVND, per germline (reference sequence). The CDR3 covers 14 residues. The CDR3 is CASSPGGGTASQFF. The DNA for the CDR3 is TGTGCCAGTAGCCCCGGAGGAGGGACAGCTTCGCAGTTCTTC.

Only a few counts were recorded for this clone. The chain carries TRBV7-9 and TRBJ2-3; 10 bases line up with TRBD2. V dropped 6 bases and J dropped 2; count of bases not matched to a gene: 8. The CDR3 is 16 residues long. From germline, CDR1 is SEHNR and CDR2 FQNEAQ (reference sequence). CDR3 region: CASSSLAGGSTDTQYF. The CDR3 DNA reads as TGTGCCAGCAGTTCCTTAGCGGGAGGTTCCACAGATACGCAGTATTTT.

Remarks on this clone: An end of the junction does not agree with germline; a read error may underlie this. This sequence joins TRBV6-5 and TRBJ2-5, with D possibly matching TRBD2 (5 bases). There are 11 residues in the CDR3. Per the germline V gene, CDR1 is MNHEY and CDR2 is SVGAGI. As DNA, the CDR3 is TGTGCCAGCAGTGTCCCCCCGGGGTCGGACTTC. This sequence encodes CASSVPPGSDF.

In its sample, this clone was seen a few times. The CDR3 sequence is CASSGTGGTEAFF. The DNA of the CDR3 is TGTGCCAGCAGCGGGACGGGGGGAACTGAAGCTTTCTTT. The chain uses TRBV11-2 and TRBJ1-1; perhaps TRBD1 as D (5 bases). CDR3 size: 13 residues. Between the trimmed V and J ends, which lost 5 bases and 5 bases, there was a span of 12 bases. CDR1 and CDR2 (germline): SGHAT, FQNNGV.

V gene TRBV5-1 combines with J gene TRBJ1-2; 8 bases line up with TRBD1. The CDR3 covers 15 residues. CDR1 SGHRS and CDR2 YFSETQ come from the germline V gene. Unmatched junction bases numbered 11, after V lost 3 bases and J lost 7 bases. The CDR3 sequence: CASSWGQAILRGYTF. The CDR3 bases are TGCGCCAGCAGCTGGGGACAGGCCATTCTGCGTGGCTACACCTTC.

The gene calls are TRBV7-2 and TRBJ2-1; D may be TRBD1 (6 bases). This CDR3 has 17 residues. CDR1 and CDR2 from the germline V gene are SGHTA and FQGNSA. V lost 0 bases to trimming and J lost 3 bases, with 15 bases between them. The CDR3, as DNA: TGTGCCAGCAGCTTAGCAGGGAAAAGGGGGATCTACAATGAGCAGTTCTTC. Protein: CASSLAGKRGIYNEQFF.

The chain recombines TRBV9 with TRBJ1-1; 7 positions agree with TRBD1. Trimming took 0 bases from V and 2 from J; bases not matched to a gene: 4. The CDR3 spans 15 residues. Per germline, CDR1 SGDLS and CDR2 YYNGEE. The CDR3 coding sequence is TGTGCCAGCAGCGTAGAGGACAGGCTAAACACTGAAGCTTTCTTT. Residues: CASSVEDRLNTEAFF.